This TCR beta chain was captured by sequencing in a study of T cells in localized non-small cell lung cancer. The study, taken as a whole, reports: The study detected a median around 57 of the top 100 tumor clones in adjacent lung. Elevated circulating T cell density in blood was associated with longer overall survival.

Sequencing used immunoSEQ multiplex PCR; TCRdb keeps in-frame clones, though not all of them. This sample has 75,000 to 80,000 clones, with 85% to 90% found just once. To note about this clone: Its antigen is unknown.

CDR1 and CDR2 from the germline V gene are SGDLS and YYNGEE. V lost 0 bases, J lost 1 base, and 6 bases lay in between. The CDR3 runs 14 residues. V gene TRBV9 combines with J gene TRBJ2-3; D gene uncertain. The TCR originated in a woman aged 40-70 years with stage I squamous cell lung carcinoma. This sample comprised peripheral blood, obtained before any cancer treatment. The CDR3 sequence: CASSVGDGTDTQYF. The CDR3 DNA reads as TGTGCCAGCAGCGTAGGCGACGGCACAGATACGCAGTATTTT.